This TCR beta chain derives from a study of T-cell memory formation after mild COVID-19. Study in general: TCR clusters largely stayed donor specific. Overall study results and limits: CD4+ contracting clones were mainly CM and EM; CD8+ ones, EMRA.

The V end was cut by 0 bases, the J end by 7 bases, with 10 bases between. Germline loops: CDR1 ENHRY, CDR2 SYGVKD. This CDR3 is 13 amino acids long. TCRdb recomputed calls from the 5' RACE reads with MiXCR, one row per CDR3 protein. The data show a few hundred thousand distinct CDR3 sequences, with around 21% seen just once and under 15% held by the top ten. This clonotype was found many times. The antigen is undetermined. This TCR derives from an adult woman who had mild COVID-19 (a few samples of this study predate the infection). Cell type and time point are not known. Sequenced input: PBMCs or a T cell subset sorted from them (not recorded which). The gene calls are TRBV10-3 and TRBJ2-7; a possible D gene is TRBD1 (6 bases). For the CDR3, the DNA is TGTGCCATCAGTGAGTCGGGACAAAGGGAGCAGTACTTC. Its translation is CAISESGQREQYF.